Below, one T cell receptor (beta chain) is given with its context. Its antigen remains unidentified. This specimen comes from a study of OX40 agonist ivuxolimab in advanced cancers. Whole-study context: Ivuxolimab, which is an agonistic anti-OX40 (CD134) antibody, was administered to the patients.

Profiled with immunoSEQ multiplex PCR; TCRdb holds only in-frame clones, not every one. This table holds about 20,000 clones, about four fifths found once. Study-wide results and caveats: In the 0.1-3.0 mg/kg groups, partial responders showed among the lowest expansion.

Germline values: CDR1 SGHTA, CDR2 FQGNSA. The V gene lost 5 bases and the J gene lost 0 bases, with 15 bases spanning the gap. CDR3 length: 16 residues. Patients with a history of autoimmune disease or on systemic immunosuppression were excluded. Sequencing was performed on CD4+ or CD8+ T cells sorted from blood, taken in a trial of the OX40 agonist ivuxolimab. The sequence came from an adult with an advanced solid tumor such as melanoma, head and neck, liver or kidney cancer. The rearrangement uses TRBV7-2 and TRBJ2-3; unclear D gene. CDR3 loop: CASSPPGSHSTDTQYF. In DNA form, the CDR3 reads TGTGCCAGCAGCCCACCCGGGTCCCACAGCACAGATACGCAGTATTTT.